This T cell receptor beta chain was identified during a study of cytomegalovirus exposure and HLA in healthy donors. Study-level findings and limits: When a later analysis was performed, an Asian-associated ancestry cluster reportedly had fewer N-insertions than the 666-donor mean.

60 Vbeta and 13 Jbeta primers were used in PCR. The data were produced by immunoSEQ multiplex PCR, yet TCRdb's version contains in-frame clones alone and is incomplete. The table records over 130,000 clones, about three quarters of them present only once. With 1 base clipped from V and 9 bases from J, the junction kept 15 bases outside the gene matches. The germline V gene has CDR1 LNHDA and CDR2 SQIVND (reference sequence). CDR3 length: 17 residues. About this clone itself: What it recognizes is unknown.

Source material: PBMCs. J is TRBJ2-1 and V is TRBV19, with 7 bases matching TRBD2. The clonotype comes from a man aged 35-49 years in good health and CMV-seronegative. CDR3 coding DNA: TGTGCCAGTAGTATAGCCCCGGCTAGCGGTGCCCGGGGTGAGCAGTTCTTC. It is translated as CASSIAPASGARGEQFF.